The T cell receptor (beta chain) described here comes from a study of cytomegalovirus exposure and HLA in healthy donors. Points from the study as a whole: The investigators catalogued 150 to 200 TCR beta chains as cytomegalovirus-associated.

As regards this clone: Its specificity is not known.

Trimming took 10 bases from V and 4 from J; bases not matched to a gene: 7. The V gene's germline CDR1 is SNHLY and CDR2 FYNNEI. The CDR3 extends over 12 amino acids. In the PCR, 60 Vbeta and 13 Jbeta primers were used. Sequenced by immunoSEQ multiplex PCR; TCRdb stores in-frame clones only, minus some. The repertoire has roughly 140,000 clones, nearly 80% of them found once; the top ten carry approximately 0.66%. Sequenced material: PBMCs. The TCR comes from a male donor in good health and CMV-seronegative. This rearrangement joins TRBV2 to TRBJ2-7; 7 bases agree with TRBD2. This chain's CDR3 is CATKLAPYEQYF. The CDR3 DNA reads TGTGCCACCAAACTAGCGCCTTACGAGCAGTACTTC.